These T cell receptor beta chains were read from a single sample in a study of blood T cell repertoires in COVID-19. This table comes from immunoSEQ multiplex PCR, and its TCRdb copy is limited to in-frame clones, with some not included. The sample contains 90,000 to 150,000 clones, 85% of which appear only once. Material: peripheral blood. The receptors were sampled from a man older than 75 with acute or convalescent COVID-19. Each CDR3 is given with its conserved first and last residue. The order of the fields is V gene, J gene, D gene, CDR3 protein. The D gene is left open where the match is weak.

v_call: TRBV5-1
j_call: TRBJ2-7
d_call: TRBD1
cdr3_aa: CASSWNPGQGIYEQYF

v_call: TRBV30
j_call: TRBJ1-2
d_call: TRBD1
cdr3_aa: CAWSGPSRQGAVYGYTF

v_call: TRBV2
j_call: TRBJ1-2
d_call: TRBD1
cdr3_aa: CASSGDRGGYTF

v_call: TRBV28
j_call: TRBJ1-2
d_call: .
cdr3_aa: CASSVPPPGYYGYTF

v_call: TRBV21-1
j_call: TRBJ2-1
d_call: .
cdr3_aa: CASNTQGQGSMSGMNEQFF

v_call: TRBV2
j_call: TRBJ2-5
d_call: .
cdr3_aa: CASRDTRLLFWTQYF

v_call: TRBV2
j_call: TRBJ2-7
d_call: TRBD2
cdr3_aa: CASSVKRESPEQYF

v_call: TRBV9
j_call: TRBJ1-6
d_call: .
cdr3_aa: CASSSTDSNSPLHF

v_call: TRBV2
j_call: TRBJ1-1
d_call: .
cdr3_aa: CAGRTVNTEAFF

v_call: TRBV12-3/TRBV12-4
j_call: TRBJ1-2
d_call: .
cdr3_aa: CASSFKGYTF

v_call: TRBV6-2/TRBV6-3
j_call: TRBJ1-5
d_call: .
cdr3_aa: CASSPPSGQPQHF

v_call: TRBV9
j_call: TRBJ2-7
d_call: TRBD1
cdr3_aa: CASSAGTGGLYEQYF

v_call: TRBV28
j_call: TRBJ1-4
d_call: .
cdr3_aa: CASSGRGSAREGKLFF

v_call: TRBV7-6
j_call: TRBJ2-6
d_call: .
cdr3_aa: CASSGGGALGANVLTF

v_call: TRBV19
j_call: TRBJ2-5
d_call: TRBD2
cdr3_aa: CASSTTLAGGTYQETQYF

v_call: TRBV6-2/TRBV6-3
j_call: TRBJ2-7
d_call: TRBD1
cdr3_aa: CASSTGTGAEQYF

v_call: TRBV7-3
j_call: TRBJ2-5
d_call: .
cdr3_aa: CASSLKGQGETQYF